The present T cell receptor beta chain was sequenced within a study of metastatic and nonmetastatic thyroid tumors. Ahead of thyroid surgery, no patient had received treatment of any kind. This clone appeared many times. Its target is not known. Study-level points and caveats: In both blood and tumor samples, TCR beta diversity was reported significantly higher for malignant than benign nodules.

Using MiXCR, TCRdb re-called clones from the PCR reads. The data hold 30,000 to 35,000 clones, with around 28% observed a single time. V shed 4 bases, J shed 3 bases, and the junction held 4 bases outside the gene matches. There are 13 residues in the CDR3. CDR1 and CDR2 from the germline V gene are SGHDT and YYEEEE. The J gene is TRBJ2-7, the V gene TRBV5-6; 7 bases are a match to TRBD1. The specimen sequenced was blood. The TCR comes from a female donor with papillary thyroid cancer or a benign thyroid nodule (not recorded which). Some clones in this sample may be carry-over from other donors' samples. The CDR3: CASSQGDIYEQYF. CDR3 in DNA: TGTGCCAGCAGCCAGGGGGACATCTACGAGCAGTACTTC. Full variable domain (outside the CDR3, taken from reference TRBV5-6 and TRBJ2-7): DAGVTQSPTHLIKTRGQQVTLRCSPKSGHDTVSWYQQALGQGPQFIFQYYEEEERQRGNFPDRFSGHQFPNYSSELNVNALLLGDSALYLCASSQGDIYEQYFGPGTRLTVT.